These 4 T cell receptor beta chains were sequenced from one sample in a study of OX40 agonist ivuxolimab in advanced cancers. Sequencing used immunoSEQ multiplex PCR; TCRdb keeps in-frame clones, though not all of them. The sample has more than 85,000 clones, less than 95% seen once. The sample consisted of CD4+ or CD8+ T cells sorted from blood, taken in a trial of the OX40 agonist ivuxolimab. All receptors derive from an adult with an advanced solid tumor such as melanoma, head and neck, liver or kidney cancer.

CDR3 sequence (DNA): TGTGCCAGCAGCTTAAGCGGGGGGTTAAATACGCAGTATTTT. Amino acid sequence: CASSLSGGLNTQYF. The rearrangement uses TRBV7-9 and TRBJ2-3; 9 bases are a match to TRBD2. The CDR3 is 14 amino acids. Germline trimming cut 2 bases from V and 7 bases from J; bases unmatched to any gene: 4. CDR1 and CDR2 from the germline V gene are SEHNR and FQNEAQ (reference sequence).

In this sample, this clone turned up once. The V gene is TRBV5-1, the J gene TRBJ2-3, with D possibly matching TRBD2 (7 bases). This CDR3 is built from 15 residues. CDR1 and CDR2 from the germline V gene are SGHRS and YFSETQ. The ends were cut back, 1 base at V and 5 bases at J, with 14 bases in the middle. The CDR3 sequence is CASSLRGGAGDTQYF. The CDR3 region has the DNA TGCGCCAGCAGCTTGAGGGGGGGCGCAGGAGATACGCAGTATTTT.

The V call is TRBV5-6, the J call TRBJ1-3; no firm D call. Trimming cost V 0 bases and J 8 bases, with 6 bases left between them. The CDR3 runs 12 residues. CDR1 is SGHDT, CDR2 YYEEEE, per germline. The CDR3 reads CASSLVADTIYF. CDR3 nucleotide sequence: TGTGCCAGCAGCTTGGTAGCGGACACCATATATTTT.

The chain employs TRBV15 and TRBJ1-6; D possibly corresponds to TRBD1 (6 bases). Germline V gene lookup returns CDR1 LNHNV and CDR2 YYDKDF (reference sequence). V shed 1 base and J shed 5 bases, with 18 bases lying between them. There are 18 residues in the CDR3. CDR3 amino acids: CATSRGYKETGNNSPLHF. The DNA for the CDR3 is TGTGCCACCAGCAGAGGATATAAGGAAACAGGGAATAATTCACCCCTCCACTTT.